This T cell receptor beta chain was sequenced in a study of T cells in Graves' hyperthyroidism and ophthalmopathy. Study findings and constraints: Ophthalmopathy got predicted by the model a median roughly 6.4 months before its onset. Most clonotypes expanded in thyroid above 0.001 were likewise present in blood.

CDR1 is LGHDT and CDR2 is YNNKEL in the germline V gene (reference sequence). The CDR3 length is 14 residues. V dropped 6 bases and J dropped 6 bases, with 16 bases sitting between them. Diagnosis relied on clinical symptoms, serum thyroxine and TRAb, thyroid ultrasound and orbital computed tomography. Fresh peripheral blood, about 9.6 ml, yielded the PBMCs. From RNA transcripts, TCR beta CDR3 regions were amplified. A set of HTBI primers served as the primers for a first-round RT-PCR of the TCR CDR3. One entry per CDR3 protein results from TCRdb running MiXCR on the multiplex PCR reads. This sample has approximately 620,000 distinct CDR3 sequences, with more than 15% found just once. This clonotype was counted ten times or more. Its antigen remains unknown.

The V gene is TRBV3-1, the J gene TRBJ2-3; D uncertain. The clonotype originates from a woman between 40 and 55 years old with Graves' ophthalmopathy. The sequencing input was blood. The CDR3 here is CASSPRPEGDTQYF. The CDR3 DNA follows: TGTGCCAGCAGTCCAAGACCAGAAGGCGATACGCAGTATTTT.